This T cell receptor beta chain was profiled in a study of cytomegalovirus exposure and HLA in healthy donors. Study-wide results and caveats: A classifier reportedly called cytomegalovirus status with high sensitivity and specificity. The study found most TCR sequences rare, yet found some public TCRs in many donors. The study recorded 164 TCR beta chains that were cytomegalovirus-associated.

This clone was counted a single time. Its antigen is unidentified. CDR1 LNHDA and CDR2 SQIVND come from the germline V gene (reference sequence). Trimming at V came to 3 bases and at J to 3 bases, leaving 9 bases not matched to a gene. CDR3 length equals 16 residues. Libraries were prepared by immunoSEQ multiplex PCR; TCRdb keeps only in-frame clonotypes and omits some of them. This sample has 100,000 to 150,000 clones, with about 88% found just once. The clonotype comes from a young woman in good health and CMV-seronegative. The rearrangement joins TRBV19 to TRBJ2-3; 7 nucleotides line up with TRBD2. Material for sequencing was PBMCs. CDR3 amino acids: CASSIGGGLGTDTQYF. CDR3 coding DNA: TGTGCCAGTAGTATCGGCGGGGGATTGGGGACAGATACGCAGTATTTT. Drawing the rest from reference TRBV19 and TRBJ2-3, the complete variable domain is DGGITQSPKYLFRKEGQNVTLSCEQNLNHDAMYWYRQDPGQGLRLIYYSQIVNDFQKGDIAEGYSVSREKKESFPLTVTSAQKNPTAFYLCASSIGGGLGTDTQYFGPGTRLTVL.